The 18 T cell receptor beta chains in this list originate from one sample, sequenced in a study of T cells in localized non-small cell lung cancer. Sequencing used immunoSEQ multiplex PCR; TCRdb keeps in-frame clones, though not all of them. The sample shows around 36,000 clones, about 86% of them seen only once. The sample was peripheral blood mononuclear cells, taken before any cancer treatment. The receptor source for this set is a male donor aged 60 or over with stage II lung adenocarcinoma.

This CDR3 reads CASSRDSLNTEAFF. The CDR3, as DNA: TGTGCCAGCAGCCGGGACAGCTTGAACACTGAAGCTTTCTTT. The rearrangement joins TRBV6-5 to TRBJ1-1, with 7 bases matching TRBD1. The germline V gene encodes CDR1 MNHEY and CDR2 SVGAGI. Germline trimming cut 6 bases from V and 0 bases from J; bases unmatched to any gene: 4. The CDR3 is 14 amino acids.

CDR3 sequence: CASSLISGRLHNEQFF. The CDR3 coding sequence is TGTGCCAGCAGCTTAATTAGCGGGAGGCTTCACAATGAGCAGTTCTTC. This chain joins TRBV13 and TRBJ2-1; 10 bases are shared with TRBD2. V was pared by 2 bases and J by 5 bases, with 6 bases of the junction left unmatched. The CDR3 totals 16 residues. The germline gives CDR1 PRHDT, CDR2 FYEKMQ (reference sequence).

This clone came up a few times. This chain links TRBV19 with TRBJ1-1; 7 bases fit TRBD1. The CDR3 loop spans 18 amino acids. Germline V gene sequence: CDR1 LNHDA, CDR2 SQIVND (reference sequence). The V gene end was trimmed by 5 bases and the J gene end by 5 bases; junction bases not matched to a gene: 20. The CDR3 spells CASSPLYGTARRWTEAFF. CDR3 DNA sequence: TGTGCCAGTAGTCCCCTCTACGGGACAGCCAGGAGGTGGACTGAAGCTTTCTTT.

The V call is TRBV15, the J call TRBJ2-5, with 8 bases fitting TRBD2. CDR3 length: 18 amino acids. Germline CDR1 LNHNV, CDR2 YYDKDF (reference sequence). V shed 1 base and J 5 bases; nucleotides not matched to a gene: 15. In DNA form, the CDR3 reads TGTGCCACCAGCAGAGTTGGGAGAGCTACCCCGGGGGGGGAGACCCAGTACTTC. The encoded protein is CATSRVGRATPGGETQYF.

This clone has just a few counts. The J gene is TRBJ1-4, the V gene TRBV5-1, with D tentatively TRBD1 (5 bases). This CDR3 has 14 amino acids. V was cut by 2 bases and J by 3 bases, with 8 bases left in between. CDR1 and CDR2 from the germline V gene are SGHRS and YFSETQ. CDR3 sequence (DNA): TGCGCCAGCAGCTTAGGGGCGGCTAATGAAAAACTGTTTTTT. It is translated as CASSLGAANEKLFF.

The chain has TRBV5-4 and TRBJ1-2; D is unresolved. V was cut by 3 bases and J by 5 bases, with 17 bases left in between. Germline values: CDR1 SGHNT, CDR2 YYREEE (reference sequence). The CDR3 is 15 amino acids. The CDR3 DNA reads TGTGCCAGCAGCTCCTTCGGGTCCGCTTTATATGGCTACACCTTC. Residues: CASSSFGSALYGYTF.

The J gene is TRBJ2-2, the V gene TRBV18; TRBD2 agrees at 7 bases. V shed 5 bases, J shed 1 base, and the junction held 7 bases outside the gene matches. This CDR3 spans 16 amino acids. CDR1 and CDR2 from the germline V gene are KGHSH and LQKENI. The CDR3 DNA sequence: TGTGCCAGCTCAAGAGCGGGGCAGGGGAACACCGGGGAGCTGTTTTTT. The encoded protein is CASSRAGQGNTGELFF. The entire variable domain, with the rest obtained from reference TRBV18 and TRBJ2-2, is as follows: NAGVMQNPRHLVRRRGQEARLRCSPMKGHSHVYWYRQLPEEGLKFMVYLQKENIIDESGMPKERFSAEFPKEGPSILRIQQVVRGDSAAYFCASSRAGQGNTGELFFGEGSRLTVL.

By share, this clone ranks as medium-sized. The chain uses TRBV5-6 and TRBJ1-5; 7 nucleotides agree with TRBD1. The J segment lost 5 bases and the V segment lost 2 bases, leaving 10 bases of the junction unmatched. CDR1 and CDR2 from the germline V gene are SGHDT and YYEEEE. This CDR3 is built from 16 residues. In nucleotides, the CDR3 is TGTGCCAGCAGCTTCCACCGGACAGGAGGGCATCAGCCCCAGCATTTT. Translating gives CASSFHRTGGHQPQHF.

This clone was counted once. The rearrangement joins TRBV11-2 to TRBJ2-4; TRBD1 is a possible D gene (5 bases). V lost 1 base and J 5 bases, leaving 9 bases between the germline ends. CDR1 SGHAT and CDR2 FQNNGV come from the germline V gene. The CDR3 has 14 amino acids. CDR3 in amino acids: CASSLGGSQNIQYF. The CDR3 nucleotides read TGTGCCAGCAGCTTAGGGGGCAGCCAAAACATTCAGTACTTC. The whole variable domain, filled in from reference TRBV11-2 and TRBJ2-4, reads EAGVAQSPRYKIIEKRQSVAFWCNPISGHATLYWYQQILGQGPKLLIQFQNNGVVDDSQLPKDRFSAERLKGVDSTLKIQPAKLEDSAVYLCASSLGGSQNIQYFGAGTRLSVL.

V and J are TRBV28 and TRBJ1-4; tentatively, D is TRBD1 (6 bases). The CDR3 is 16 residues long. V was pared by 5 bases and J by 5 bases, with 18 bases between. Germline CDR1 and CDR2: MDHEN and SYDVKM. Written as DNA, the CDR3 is TGTGCCAGCAGTCACCACCGGGGGGCTCCCAATGAAAAACTGTTTTTT. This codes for CASSHHRGAPNEKLFF. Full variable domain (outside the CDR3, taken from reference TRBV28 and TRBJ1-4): DVKVTQSSRYLVKRTGEKVFLECVQDMDHENMFWYRQDPGLGLRLIYFSYDVKMKEKGDIPEGYSVSREKKERFSLILESASTNQTSMYLCASSHHRGAPNEKLFFGSGTQLSVL.

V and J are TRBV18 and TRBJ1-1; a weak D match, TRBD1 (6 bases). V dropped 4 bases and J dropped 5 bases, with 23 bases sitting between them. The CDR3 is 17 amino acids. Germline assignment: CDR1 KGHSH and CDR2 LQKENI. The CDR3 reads CASSLPQGTNYRTEAFF. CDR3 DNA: TGTGCCAGCTCACTCCCGCAGGGGACGAATTACAGAACTGAAGCTTTCTTT. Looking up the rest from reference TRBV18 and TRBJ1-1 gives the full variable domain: NAGVMQNPRHLVRRRGQEARLRCSPMKGHSHVYWYRQLPEEGLKFMVYLQKENIIDESGMPKERFSAEFPKEGPSILRIQQVVRGDSAAYFCASSLPQGTNYRTEAFFGQGTRLTVV.

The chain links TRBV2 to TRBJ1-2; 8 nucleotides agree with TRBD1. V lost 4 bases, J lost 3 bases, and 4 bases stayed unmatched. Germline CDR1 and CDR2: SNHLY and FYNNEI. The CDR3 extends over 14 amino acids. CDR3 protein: CASSVTGGDYGYTF. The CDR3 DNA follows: TGTGCCAGCAGTGTTACAGGGGGGGACTATGGCTACACCTTC.

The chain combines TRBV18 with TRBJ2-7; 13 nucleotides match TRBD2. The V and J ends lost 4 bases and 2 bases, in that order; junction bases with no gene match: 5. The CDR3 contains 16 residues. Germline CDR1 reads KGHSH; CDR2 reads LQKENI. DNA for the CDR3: TGTGCCAGCTCACGGACTAGCGGGAGCGTGACCTACGAGCAGTACTTC. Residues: CASSRTSGSVTYEQYF.

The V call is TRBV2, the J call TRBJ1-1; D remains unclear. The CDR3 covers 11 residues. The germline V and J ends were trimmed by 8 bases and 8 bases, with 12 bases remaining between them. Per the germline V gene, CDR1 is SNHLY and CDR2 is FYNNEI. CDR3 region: CASLTLGEAFF. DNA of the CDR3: TGTGCCAGCCTAACACTGGGAGAAGCTTTCTTT.

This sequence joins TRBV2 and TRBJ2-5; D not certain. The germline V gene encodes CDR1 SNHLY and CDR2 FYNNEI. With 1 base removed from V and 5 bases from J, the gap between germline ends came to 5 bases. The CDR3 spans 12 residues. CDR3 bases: TGTGCCAGCAGTGAAGGGGCGGAGACCCAGTACTTC. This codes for CASSEGAETQYF.

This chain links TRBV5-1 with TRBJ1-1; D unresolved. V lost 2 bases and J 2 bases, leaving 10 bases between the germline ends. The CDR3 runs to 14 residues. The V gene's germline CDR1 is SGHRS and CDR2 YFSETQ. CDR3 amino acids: CASSFSPGNTEAFF. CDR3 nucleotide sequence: TGCGCCAGCAGCTTTTCTCCGGGCAACACTGAAGCTTTCTTT. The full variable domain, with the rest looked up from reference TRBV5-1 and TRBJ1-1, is KAGVTQTPRYLIKTRGQQVTLSCSPISGHRSVSWYQQTPGQGLQFLFEYFSETQRNKGNFPGRFSGRQFSNSRSEMNVSTLELGDSALYLCASSFSPGNTEAFFGQGTRLTVV.

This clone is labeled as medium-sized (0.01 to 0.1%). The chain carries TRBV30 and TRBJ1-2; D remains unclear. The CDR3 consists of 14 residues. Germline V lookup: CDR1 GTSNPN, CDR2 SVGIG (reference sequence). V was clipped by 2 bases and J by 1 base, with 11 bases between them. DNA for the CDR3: TGTGCCTGGAGTATCCGGGAGAGTAACTATGGCTACACCTTC. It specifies CAWSIRESNYGYTF.

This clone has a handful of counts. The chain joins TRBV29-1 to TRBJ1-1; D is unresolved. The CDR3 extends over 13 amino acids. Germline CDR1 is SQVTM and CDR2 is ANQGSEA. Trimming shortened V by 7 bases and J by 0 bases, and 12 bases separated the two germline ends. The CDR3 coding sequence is TGCAGCGGGGCTTTCGAGTTGAACACTGAAGCTTTCTTT. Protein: CSGAFELNTEAFF.